This T cell receptor beta chain was sequenced for a study of CD8 T cells in ankylosing spondylitis. Study-level results: A TCR beta motif of eight highly homologous variants appeared characteristic of ankylosing spondylitis blood. In ankylosing spondylitis patients, matched synovial fluid reportedly showed significant enrichment of disease-linked clones.

TCRdb recomputed calls from the 5' RACE reads with MiXCR, one row per CDR3 protein. The sample yields fewer than 400,000 distinct CDR3 sequences, 8% seen once. Trimming removed 7 bases at V and 5 bases at J, with 12 bases between. Germline V gene sequence: CDR1 ENHRY, CDR2 SYGVKD. This CDR3 is built from 14 residues. This clonotype was observed many times. Its specificity is not known. V and J are TRBV10-3 and TRBJ1-6; no clear D. The sample taken for sequencing was blood, either unsorted or a sorted T cell fraction (not recorded which). The receptor comes from a male donor with ankylosing spondylitis. The CDR3 reads CAIKSGKDNSPLHF. CDR3 nucleotides: TGTGCCATCAAGAGTGGGAAGGATAATTCACCCCTCCACTTT.